The sequence of this T cell receptor beta chain was determined in a study of monozygotic twins with inflammatory bowel disease. With the 5' RACE reads reprocessed, TCRdb shows one record per CDR3 protein and no DNA. The sample has 200,000 to 250,000 distinct CDR3 sequences. Of note for this clonotype: Its antigen is not known.

CDR1 is SEHNR, CDR2 FQNEAQ, per germline (reference sequence). The CDR3 contains 15 residues. Someone took an approximately 2.5 ml blood sample from each of the donors. The template was total RNA from whole blood, with no T cell sorting. Findings and limits, study-wide: Perhaps reflecting limited power, concordant and discordant twins did not differ in repertoire similarity.

The chain couples TRBV7-9 to TRBJ2-7; as DNA is missing, the TRBD1 call by TCRdb cannot be tested. Sequencing used blood. The receptor's source is a human donor with ulcerative colitis or Crohn's disease, or a healthy co-twin of an affected twin (not recorded which). This CDR3 reads CASSFYGQGTYEQYF.